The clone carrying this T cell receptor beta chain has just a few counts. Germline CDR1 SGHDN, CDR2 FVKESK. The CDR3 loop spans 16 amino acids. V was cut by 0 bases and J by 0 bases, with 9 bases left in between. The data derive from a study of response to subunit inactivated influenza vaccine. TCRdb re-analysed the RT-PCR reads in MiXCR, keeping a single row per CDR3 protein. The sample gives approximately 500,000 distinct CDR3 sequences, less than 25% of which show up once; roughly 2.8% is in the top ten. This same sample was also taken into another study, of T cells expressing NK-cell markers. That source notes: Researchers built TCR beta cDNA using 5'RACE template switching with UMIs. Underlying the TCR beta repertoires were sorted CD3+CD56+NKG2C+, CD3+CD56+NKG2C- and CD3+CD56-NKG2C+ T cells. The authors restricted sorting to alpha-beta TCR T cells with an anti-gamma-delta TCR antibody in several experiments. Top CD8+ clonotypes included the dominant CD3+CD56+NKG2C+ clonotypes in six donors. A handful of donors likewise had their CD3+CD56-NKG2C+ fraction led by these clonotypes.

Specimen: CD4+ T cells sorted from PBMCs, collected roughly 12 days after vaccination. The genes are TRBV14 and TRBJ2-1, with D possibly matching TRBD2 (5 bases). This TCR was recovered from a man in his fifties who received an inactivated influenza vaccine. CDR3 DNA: TGTGCCAGCAGCCAAGACGCGGGTAGCTCCTACAATGAGCAGTTCTTC. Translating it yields CASSQDAGSSYNEQFF.